Following are 20 T cell receptor beta chains from one sample sequenced in a study of blood T cell repertoires in COVID-19. Method: immunoSEQ multiplex PCR; TCRdb's copy keeps in-frame clones and lacks some. The profile shows 210,000 or so clones, about 77% of them singletons. Sequenced material: peripheral blood. These receptors all stem from a woman older than 75 with active or convalescent COVID-19.

The CDR3 DNA sequence: TGTGCCACCAGTCCCGGACAGGACTATGGCTACACCTTC. Translating gives CATSPGQDYGYTF. The J gene is TRBJ1-2, the V gene TRBV24-1; 7 nucleotides match TRBD1. From germline, CDR1 is KGHDR and CDR2 SFDVKD. V lost 6 bases and J lost 3; bases outside the gene matches: 3. There are 13 residues in the CDR3.

The V gene is TRBV10-3, the J gene TRBJ1-1, with D uncertain. Germline V gene data show CDR1 as ENHRY and CDR2 as SYGVKD. The CDR3 sequence is 13 residues long. The V gene lost 0 bases and the J gene lost 2 bases, with 4 bases spanning the gap. The CDR3 nucleotides read TGTGCCATCAGTGAGTCCTTTAACACTGAAGCTTTCTTT. Amino acids: CAISESFNTEAFF.

The CDR3 loop reads CASSPPAGTGTNEQFF. CDR3 in DNA: TGTGCCAGCTCACCACCAGCCGGGACAGGGACTAATGAGCAGTTCTTC. V usage is TRBV18 and J usage is TRBJ2-1, with TRBD1 identical over 9 bases. The junction had 7 bases not matched to a gene; V was cut back by 0 bases and J by 7 bases. The CDR3 runs to 16 residues. Germline loops: CDR1 KGHSH, CDR2 LQKENI.

The chain couples TRBV15 to TRBJ2-5, with 9 bases that match TRBD2. The CDR3 loop spans 14 amino acids. Germline V lookup: CDR1 LNHNV, CDR2 YYDKDF (reference sequence). V shed 7 bases and J 5 bases; nucleotides not matched to a gene: 8. CDR3 nucleotide sequence: TGTGCCACCAAGCGCGGGGGGGCCGGGGAGACCCAGTACTTC. It encodes CATKRGGAGETQYF.

The rearrangement joins TRBV7-7 to TRBJ2-5, with 10 positions matching TRBD2. Germline assignment: CDR1 SSHAT and CDR2 FNYEAQ (reference sequence). Trimming cost V 3 bases and J 5 bases; bases outside gene matches: 6. The CDR3 has 15 amino acids. The CDR3 loop reads CASSFVLAGWETQYF. Written as DNA, the CDR3 is TGTGCCAGCAGCTTCGTACTAGCGGGGTGGGAGACCCAGTACTTC.

The V gene is TRBV23-1, the J gene TRBJ1-3, with a weak D call TRBD1 (5 bases). TRBV23-1 is known as an ORF, though its function is uncertain. This CDR3 is 14 amino acids long. Between the trimmed V and J ends, which lost 2 bases and 0 bases, there was a span of 5 bases. CDR3 bases: TGCGCCAGCAGTCAACAGGGCTCTGGAAACACCATATATTTT. Amino acid sequence: CASSQQGSGNTIYF.

The CDR3 nucleotides are TGTGCCATACAGGGGAACCAGAACACTGAAGCTTTCTTT. Translated, it gives CAIQGNQNTEAFF. This chain uses TRBV10-3 with TRBJ1-1; 7 bases agree with TRBD1. Unmatched junction bases numbered 5, after V lost 9 bases and J lost 1 base. This CDR3 has 13 amino acids. Germline V gene lookup returns CDR1 ENHRY and CDR2 SYGVKD.

In regard to this clone: One end of the junction fails to match germline, which may point to a read error. The chain couples TRBV6-5 to TRBJ1-1; TRBD1 matches at 8 bases. CDR3 length equals 14 residues. Germline loops: CDR1 MNHEY, CDR2 SVGAGI. DNA for the CDR3: TGTGCCAGCAGTCCCAACAGGGGGAACGCTGAAGCTTTCTTT. It is translated as CASSPNRGNAEAFF.

The chain is built from TRBV6-6 and TRBJ1-5; 9 bases are shared with TRBD1. V shed 6 bases, J shed 6 bases, and the junction held 6 bases outside the gene matches. CDR3 length equals 14 residues. Germline CDR1 is MNHNY and CDR2 is SVGAGI (reference sequence). The CDR3 DNA is TGTGCCAGCAGCGTACAGGGGGCGCCTCAGCCCCAGCATTTT. Translation: CASSVQGAPQPQHF.

The chain recombines TRBV15 with TRBJ2-3; D unclear. This CDR3 is built from 14 residues. Deletions cut 0 bases from V and 4 bases from J, with 8 bases between. The germline V gene has CDR1 LNHNV and CDR2 YYDKDF (reference sequence). The CDR3 here is CATSRDRFADTQYF. DNA of the CDR3: TGTGCCACCAGCAGAGATAGATTTGCAGATACGCAGTATTTT.

The chain joins TRBV19 to TRBJ1-4; possibly TRBD1 for D (6 bases). The length of the CDR3 is 14 residues. The V gene's germline CDR1 is LNHDA and CDR2 SQIVND (reference sequence). V lost 7 bases to trimming and J lost 8 bases, with 17 bases between them. CDR3 sequence: CASKGHRAREKLFF. DNA for the CDR3: TGTGCCAGTAAAGGTCACAGGGCCAGGGAAAAACTGTTTTTT.

V is TRBV19 and J is TRBJ1-1; D is undetermined. V was cut by 3 bases and J by 10 bases, with 15 bases left in between. CDR1 is LNHDA and CDR2 is SQIVND in the germline V gene (reference sequence). The CDR3 is 13 residues long. The CDR3 nucleotides read TGTGCCAGTAGTATTAGTACGGGAAGTGGAGCTTTCTTT. Residues: CASSISTGSGAFF.

The CDR3 nucleotides read TGTGCCTGGAGTGGTTACTACGAGCAGTACTTC. Its translation: CAWSGYYEQYF. The chain recombines TRBV30 with TRBJ2-7; D is uncertain. CDR1 is GTSNPN and CDR2 is SVGIG in the germline V gene (reference sequence). This CDR3 contains 11 residues. V was clipped by 1 base and J by 3 bases, with 4 bases between them.

This chain uses TRBV7-6 with TRBJ2-1, with 11 bases identical to TRBD2. Germline V gives CDR1 SGHVS, CDR2 FNYEAQ. V lost 5 bases to trimming and J lost 5 bases; unmatched junction nucleotides: 5. The CDR3 consists of 15 residues. CDR3 region: CASSPTSGSDNEQFF. The DNA for the CDR3 is TGTGCCAGCAGCCCAACTAGCGGGAGCGACAATGAGCAGTTCTTC.

The rearrangement uses TRBV7-9 and TRBJ2-5, with 8 bases fitting TRBD2. The J segment lost 4 bases and the V segment lost 5 bases, leaving 6 bases of the junction unmatched. The CDR3 covers 14 residues. Germline lookup yields CDR1 SEHNR and CDR2 FQNEAQ (reference sequence). The CDR3 spells CASSVGRGGETQYF. For the CDR3, the DNA is TGTGCCAGCAGCGTCGGGAGGGGCGGAGAGACCCAGTACTTC.

The chain employs TRBV5-1 and TRBJ2-2, with 13 bases identical to TRBD2. The CDR3 sequence is 16 residues long. Germline V gene lookup returns CDR1 SGHRS and CDR2 YFSETQ. J gave up 6 bases and V 4 bases, and 6 bases lay outside the gene matches. Here the CDR3 reads CASSKPGLAGPGELFF. In nucleotides, the CDR3 is TGCGCCAGCAGCAAGCCGGGACTAGCGGGGCCCGGGGAGCTGTTTTTT. Filled out from reference TRBV5-1 and TRBJ2-2, the complete variable domain reads KAGVTQTPRYLIKTRGQQVTLSCSPISGHRSVSWYQQTPGQGLQFLFEYFSETQRNKGNFPGRFSGRQFSNSRSEMNVSTLELGDSALYLCASSKPGLAGPGELFFGEGSRLTVL.

The chain carries TRBV28 and TRBJ2-7; D is unresolved. This CDR3 has 13 residues. Germline CDR1 is MDHEN and CDR2 is SYDVKM. Trimming stripped 1 base from V and 4 bases from J, with 8 bases between. DNA for the CDR3: TGTGCCAGCAGTTTATTGGGCAGGTACGAGCAGTACTTC. This gives the protein CASSLLGRYEQYF.

The chain joins TRBV3-1 (or the pseudogene TRBV3-2) to TRBJ1-5; 7 bases agree with TRBD1. Germline lookup yields CDR1 LGHDT and CDR2 YNNKEL (reference sequence). V dropped 1 base and J dropped 7; count of bases not matched to a gene: 13. The CDR3 loop spans 17 amino acids. CDR3 in DNA: TGTGCCAGCAGCCAAGCCTCCACAGGACTGACAGGGCAGCCCCAGCATTTT. This sequence encodes CASSQASTGLTGQPQHF.

In this sample, this clone turned up a few times. This chain joins TRBV7-8 and TRBJ2-7; TRBD1 agrees at 8 bases. Losses at the gene ends were 8 bases for V and 5 bases for J; bases not matched to a gene: 11. There are 14 residues in the CDR3. Germline values: CDR1 SGHVS, CDR2 FQNEAQ. In DNA form, the CDR3 reads TGTGCCAGCGGGATCAGGACAGGGATCCACGAGCAGTACTTC. This gives the protein CASGIRTGIHEQYF.

The chain combines TRBV28 with TRBJ1-5; D gene unclear. V was cut by 6 bases and J by 1 base, with 10 bases left in between. The germline V gene encodes CDR1 MDHEN and CDR2 SYDVKM. CDR3 size: 14 residues. The CDR3 DNA is TGTGCCAGCAGGAAACATAACAGCAATCAGCCCCAGCATTTT. This sequence encodes CASRKHNSNQPQHF.